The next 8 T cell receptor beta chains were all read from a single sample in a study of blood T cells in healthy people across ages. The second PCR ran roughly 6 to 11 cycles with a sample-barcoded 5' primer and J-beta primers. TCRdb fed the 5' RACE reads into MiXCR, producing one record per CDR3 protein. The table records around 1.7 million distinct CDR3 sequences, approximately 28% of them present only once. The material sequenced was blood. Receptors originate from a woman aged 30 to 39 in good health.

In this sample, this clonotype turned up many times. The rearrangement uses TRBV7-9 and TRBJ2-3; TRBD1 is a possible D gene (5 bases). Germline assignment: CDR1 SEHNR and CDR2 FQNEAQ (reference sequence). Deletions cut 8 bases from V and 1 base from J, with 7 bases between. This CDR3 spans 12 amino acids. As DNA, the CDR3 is TGTGCCAGCGGACATCGCACAGATACGCAGTATTTT. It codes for CASGHRTDTQYF.

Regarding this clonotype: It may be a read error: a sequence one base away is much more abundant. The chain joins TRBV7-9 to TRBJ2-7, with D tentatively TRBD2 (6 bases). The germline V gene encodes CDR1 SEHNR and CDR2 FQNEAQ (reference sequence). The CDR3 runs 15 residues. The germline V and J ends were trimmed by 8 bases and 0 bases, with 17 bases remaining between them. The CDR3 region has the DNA TGTGCCAGCGGCCTAAATAGCGGTATCTCCTACGAGCAGTACTTC. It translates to CASGLNSGISYEQYF. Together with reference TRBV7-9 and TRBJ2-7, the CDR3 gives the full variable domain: DTGVSQNPRHKITKRGQNVTFRCDPISEHNRLYWYRQTLGQGPEFLTYFQNEAQLEKSRLLSDRFSAERPKGSFSTLEIQRTEQGDSAMYLCASGLNSGISYEQYFGPGTRLTVT.

This CDR3 reads CATSRRTGQTDTQYF. In DNA, the CDR3 is TGTGCCACCAGCAGAAGGACAGGGCAGACGGATACGCAGTATTTT. The rearrangement uses TRBV15 and TRBJ2-3; 8 nucleotides line up with TRBD1. The CDR3 spans 15 residues. The germline CDR1 and CDR2 sequences are LNHNV and YYDKDF (reference sequence). V lost 2 bases, J lost 6 bases, and 7 bases stayed unmatched. The variable domain in full, completed from reference TRBV15 and TRBJ2-3, reads DAMVIQNPRYQVTQFGKPVTLSCSQTLNHNVMYWYQQKSSQAPKLLFHYYDKDFNNEADTPDNFQSRRPNTSFCFLDIRSPGLGDTAMYLCATSRRTGQTDTQYFGPGTRLTVL.

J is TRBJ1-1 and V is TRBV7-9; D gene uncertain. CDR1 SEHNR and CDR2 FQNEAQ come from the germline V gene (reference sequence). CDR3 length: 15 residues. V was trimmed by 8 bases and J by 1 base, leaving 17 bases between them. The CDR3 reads CASGPGVLSNTEAFF. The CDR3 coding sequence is TGTGCCAGCGGCCCCGGTGTCCTCTCGAACACTGAAGCTTTCTTT.

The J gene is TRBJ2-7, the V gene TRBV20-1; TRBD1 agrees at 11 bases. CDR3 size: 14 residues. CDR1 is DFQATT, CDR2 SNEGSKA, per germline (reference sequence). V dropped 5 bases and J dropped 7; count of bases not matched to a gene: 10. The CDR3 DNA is TGCAGTGCTCAAATCGGGACAGGGGGAAGGGAGCAGTACTTC. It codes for CSAQIGTGGREQYF.

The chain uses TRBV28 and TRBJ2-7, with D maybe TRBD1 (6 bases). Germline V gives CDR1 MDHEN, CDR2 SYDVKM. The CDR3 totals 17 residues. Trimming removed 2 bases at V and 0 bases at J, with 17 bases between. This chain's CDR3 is CASSLGAGGGASYEQYF. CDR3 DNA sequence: TGTGCCAGCAGTTTAGGGGCAGGTGGGGGCGCCTCCTACGAGCAGTACTTC.

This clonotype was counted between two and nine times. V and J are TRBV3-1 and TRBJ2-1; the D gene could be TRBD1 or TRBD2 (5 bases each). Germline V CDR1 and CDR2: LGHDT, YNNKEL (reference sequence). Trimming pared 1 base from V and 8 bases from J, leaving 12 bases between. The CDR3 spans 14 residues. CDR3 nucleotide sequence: TGTGCCAGCAGCCAAGGGGCAGGGACCGATGAGCAGTTCTTC. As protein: CASSQGAGTDEQFF.

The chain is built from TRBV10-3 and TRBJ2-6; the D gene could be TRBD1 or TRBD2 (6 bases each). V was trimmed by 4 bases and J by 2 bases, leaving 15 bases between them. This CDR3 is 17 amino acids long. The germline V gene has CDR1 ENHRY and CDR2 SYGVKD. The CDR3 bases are TGTGCCATCAGTGCCGGGGGCGGTTGGGCTGGGGCCAACGTCCTGACTTTC. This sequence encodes CAISAGGGWAGANVLTF.